This entry lists 5 T cell receptor beta chains sequenced from one sample in a study of early stage breast cancer tumors. Method: immunoSEQ multiplex PCR; TCRdb's copy keeps in-frame clones and lacks some. The sample lists fewer than 50,000 clones, roughly 69% occurring once. Sequenced material: blood. These receptors all stem from a person between 50 and 60 years old with breast cancer.

The chain has TRBV14 and TRBJ2-1, with D possibly matching TRBD2 (6 bases). Germline V gives CDR1 SGHDN, CDR2 FVKESK. The CDR3 length is 17 residues. V gave up 1 base and J gave up 7 bases, with 20 bases separating them. This CDR3 reads CASSQVPKGGRSNEQFF. The CDR3 coding sequence is TGTGCCAGCAGCCAAGTCCCCAAAGGAGGGAGAAGTAATGAGCAGTTCTTC.

J is TRBJ2-5 and V is TRBV2, with 12 bases identical to TRBD2. V shed 5 bases and J 5 bases; nucleotides not matched to a gene: 9. From germline, CDR1 is SNHLY and CDR2 FYNNEI. CDR3 length: 16 residues. The CDR3 region is CASSRLAGAVGETQYF. The CDR3 DNA reads as TGTGCCAGCAGTCGACTAGCGGGGGCGGTTGGTGAGACCCAGTACTTC.

In nucleotides, the CDR3 is TGTGCCAGCAGTACCCGGGACTCCGACTATGGCTACACCTTC. Amino acids: CASSTRDSDYGYTF. The chain links TRBV6-6 to TRBJ1-2; a weak D match, TRBD1 (5 bases). The CDR3 sequence is 14 residues long. Looked up from germline, CDR1 is MNHNY and CDR2 is SVGAGI (reference sequence). The germline V and J ends were trimmed by 5 bases and 3 bases, with 13 bases remaining between them.

This chain uses TRBV11-2 with TRBJ2-3; TRBD2 matches 7 bases. Germline CDR1 reads SGHAT; CDR2 reads FQNNGV. J gave up 6 bases and V 4 bases, and 4 bases lay outside the gene matches. This CDR3 region has 13 residues. The CDR3, as DNA: TGTGCCAGCAGCTCGGGAGGATGGGATACGCAGTATTTT. Residues: CASSSGGWDTQYF.

This clone was observed a few times. V and J are TRBV7-2 and TRBJ1-2; D possibly corresponds to TRBD1 (6 bases). V lost 5 bases to trimming and J lost 6 bases, with 16 bases between them. Germline CDR1 and CDR2: SGHTA and FQGNSA. This CDR3 spans 14 amino acids. Here the CDR3 reads CASSGTGLGDGYTF. The CDR3 DNA is TGTGCCAGCAGCGGAACAGGGTTGGGTGATGGCTACACCTTC.